The following is a TCR beta chain sequence with its context. The data were obtained in a study of PD-1 blockade in mismatch repair-deficient tumors. The CDR3 runs 16 residues. V lost 4 bases to trimming and J lost 1 base; unmatched junction nucleotides: 7. The germline gives CDR1 SGHRS, CDR2 YFSETQ. The assay was immunoSEQ multiplex PCR, and TCRdb's table has in-frame clones only and misses some. The sample includes under 20,000 clones, 65% to 85% seen only once; the top ten take nearly 3.5%. The receptor was isolated from an adult with mismatch repair-deficient cancer. The sample consisted of PBMCs, taken 4 weeks after starting pembrolizumab. The chain recombines TRBV5-1 with TRBJ2-3; TRBD2 matches 9 bases. CDR3 bases: TGCGCCAGCAGCACGGAAGCGGGAGGAGGCACAGATACGCAGTATTTT. Translation: CASSTEAGGGTDTQYF.